This T cell receptor beta chain stems from a study of cytomegalovirus exposure and HLA in healthy donors. This PCR relied on a set of 60 Vbeta primers and 13 Jbeta primers. Sequencing was performed with immunoSEQ multiplex PCR; in TCRdb, only in-frame clones are kept and a portion is missing. The table lists roughly 150,000 clones. On this clone: Its antigen remains unknown.

Overall study results and limits: Per published accounts, TCR beta sequences correctly predicted the HLA-A and HLA-B alleles of most subjects. Being productive about 87% or about 30% of the time was typical of most TCR beta V segments in an earlier analysis. It was shown in a later analysis that HLA-associated TCR beta chains were more clonally expanded than other, equally common chains. A missense variant in DCLRE1C was later tied to TCR beta V- and J-gene trimming.

The germline V gene encodes CDR1 LNHDA and CDR2 SQIVND (reference sequence). The CDR3 length is 16 residues. V lost 5 bases to trimming and J lost 7 bases; unmatched junction nucleotides: 7. The rearrangement links TRBV19 to TRBJ2-1; TRBD2 agrees at 14 bases. The sample consisted of PBMCs. This TCR was sampled from a woman aged 50 to 60 in good health and CMV-seronegative. The CDR3 is CASSSGLAGARNEQFF. The CDR3, as DNA: TGTGCCAGTAGTTCGGGACTAGCGGGAGCGAGGAATGAGCAGTTCTTC.